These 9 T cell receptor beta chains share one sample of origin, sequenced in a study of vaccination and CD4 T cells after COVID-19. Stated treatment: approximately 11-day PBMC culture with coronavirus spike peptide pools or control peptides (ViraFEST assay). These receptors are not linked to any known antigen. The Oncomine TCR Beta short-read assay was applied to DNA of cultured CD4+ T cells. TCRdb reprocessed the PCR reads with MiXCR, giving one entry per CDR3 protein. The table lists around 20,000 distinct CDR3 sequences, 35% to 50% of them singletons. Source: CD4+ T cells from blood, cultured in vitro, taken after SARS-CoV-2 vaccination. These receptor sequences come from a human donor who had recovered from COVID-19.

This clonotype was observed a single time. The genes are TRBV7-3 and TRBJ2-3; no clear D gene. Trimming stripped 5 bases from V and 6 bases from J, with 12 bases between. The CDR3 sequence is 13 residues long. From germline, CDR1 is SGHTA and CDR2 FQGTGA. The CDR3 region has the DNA TGTGCCAGCAGCCCTATAATGTCTGATACGCAGTATTTT. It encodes CASSPIMSDTQYF.

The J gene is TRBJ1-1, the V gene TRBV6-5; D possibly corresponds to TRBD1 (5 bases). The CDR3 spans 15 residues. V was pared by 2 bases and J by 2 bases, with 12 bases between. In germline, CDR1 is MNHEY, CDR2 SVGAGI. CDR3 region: CASSYAQGGNTEAFF. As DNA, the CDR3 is TGTGCCAGCAGTTACGCGCAGGGAGGTAACACTGAAGCTTTCTTT.

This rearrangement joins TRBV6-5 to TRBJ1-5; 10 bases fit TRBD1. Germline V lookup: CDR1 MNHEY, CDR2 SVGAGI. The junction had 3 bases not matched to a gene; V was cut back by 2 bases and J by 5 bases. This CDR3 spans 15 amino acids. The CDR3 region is CASSYAGTGDQPQHF. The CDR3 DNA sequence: TGTGCCAGCAGTTACGCAGGGACAGGGGATCAGCCCCAGCATTTT.

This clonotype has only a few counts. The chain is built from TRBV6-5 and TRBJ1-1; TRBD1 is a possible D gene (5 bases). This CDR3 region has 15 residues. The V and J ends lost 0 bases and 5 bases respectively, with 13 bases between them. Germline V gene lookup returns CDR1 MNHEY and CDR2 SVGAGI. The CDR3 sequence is CASSYSTQGDTEAFF. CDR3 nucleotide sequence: TGTGCCAGCAGTTACTCGACCCAGGGCGATACTGAAGCTTTCTTT.

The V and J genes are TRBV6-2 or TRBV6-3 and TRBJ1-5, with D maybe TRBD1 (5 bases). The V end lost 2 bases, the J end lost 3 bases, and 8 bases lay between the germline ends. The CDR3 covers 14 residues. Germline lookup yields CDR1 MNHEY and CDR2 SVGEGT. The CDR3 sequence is CASSYDSLNQPQHF. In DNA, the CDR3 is TGTGCCAGCAGTTACGACAGCCTCAATCAGCCCCAGCATTTT.

The CDR3 sequence is CASRVGPNTEAFF. The CDR3 bases are TGTGCCAGTAGAGTGGGGCCGAACACTGAAGCTTTCTTT. The chain has TRBV19 and TRBJ1-1, with D possibly TRBD1 on 5 matching bases. CDR1 and CDR2 (germline): LNHDA, SQIVND (reference sequence). The length of the CDR3 is 13 residues. V gave up 6 bases and J gave up 1 base, with 9 bases separating them.

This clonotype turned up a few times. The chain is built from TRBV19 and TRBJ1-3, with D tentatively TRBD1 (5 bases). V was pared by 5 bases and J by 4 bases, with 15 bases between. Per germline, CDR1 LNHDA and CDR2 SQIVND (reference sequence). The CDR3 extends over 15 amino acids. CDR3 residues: CASSSDGGAGNTIYF. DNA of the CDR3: TGTGCCAGTAGTTCGGACGGAGGGGCAGGAAACACCATATATTTT.

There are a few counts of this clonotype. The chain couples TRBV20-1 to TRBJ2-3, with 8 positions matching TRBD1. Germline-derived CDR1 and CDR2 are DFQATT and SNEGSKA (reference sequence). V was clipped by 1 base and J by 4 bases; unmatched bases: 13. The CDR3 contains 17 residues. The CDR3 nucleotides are TGCAGTGCTAGAGCCCAAAGAGTGGCAGGGGGCCCAGATACGCAGTATTTT. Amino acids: CSARAQRVAGGPDTQYF.

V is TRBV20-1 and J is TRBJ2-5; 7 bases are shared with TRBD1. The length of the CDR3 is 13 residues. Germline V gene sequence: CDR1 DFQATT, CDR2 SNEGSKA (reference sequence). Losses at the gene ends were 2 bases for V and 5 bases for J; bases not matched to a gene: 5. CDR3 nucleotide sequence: TGCAGTGCTAGACAGGGGGTCGGGGAGACCCAGTACTTC. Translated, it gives CSARQGVGETQYF.